This TCR beta chain was captured in a study of T cell responses to AZD1222 COVID-19 vaccine. Some clones are missing from TCRdb's copy, which holds only in-frame ones; the method was immunoSEQ multiplex PCR. The sample includes approximately 100,000 clones, about 87% of them seen just once. The CDR3 has 15 residues. J lost 0 bases, V lost 2 bases, and 5 bases had no gene match. The germline gives CDR1 GTSNPN, CDR2 SVGIG (reference sequence). This clone appeared once. No antigen is known for it. Study-wide results and limits: Donor demographics were predominantly white British with a female majority; clonal diversity may be underestimated. Samples come after the peak T cell response, not at day 14.

This chain joins TRBV30 and TRBJ2-7; 9 bases are a match to TRBD1. The sample consisted of peripheral blood, taken 28 days after the second AZD1222 dose. The clonotype was recovered from an adult who received the AZD1222 COVID-19 vaccine. Written as DNA, the CDR3 is TGTGCCTGGAGTCGGGGACAGGGATCCTCCTACGAGCAGTACTTC. It yields the protein CAWSRGQGSSYEQYF.